This T cell receptor beta chain derives from a study of radiation and T cells in renal cell carcinoma. Time point reported: blood 2 weeks post-SBRT. The sample's treatment: 15 Gy SBRT to primary tumor, nephrectomy 4 weeks later. Serial blood draws occurred at baseline and 2 and 4 weeks post-SBRT. The table came from immunoSEQ multiplex PCR; TCRdb's copy has only in-frame clones and leaves some out. The profile shows tens of thousands of clones, about 86% of them singletons. Ten or more counts support this clone. The sequence was collected from a woman between 50 and 59 years old with renal cell carcinoma. The specimen comprised blood, sampled from a patient whose treatment included radiotherapy and nephrectomy.

The CDR3 DNA reads TGTGCCAGCTCACCAAGGGCGCCGGGACAGGGGGGTAGTAATGAAGCTTTCTTT. Translation gives CASSPRAPGQGGSNEAFF. The chain links TRBV18 to TRBJ1-1, with TRBD1 identical over 11 bases. Germline V gene data show CDR1 as KGHSH and CDR2 as LQKENI. The J segment lost 7 bases and the V segment lost 2 bases, leaving 15 bases of the junction unmatched. This CDR3 has 18 amino acids.